This is a list of T cell receptor beta chains from one sample in a study of CD8+ T cells in alopecia areata. Assay used: immunoSEQ multiplex PCR; TCRdb lists only in-frame clones, some missing. Of 150,000 to 200,000 clones listed, roughly 60% were seen once; the top ten hold approximately 1%. This specimen was CD4+ T cells sorted from blood, taken at week 24, from a patient treated with tofacitinib. Every receptor here comes from a human donor with alopecia areata. Each CDR3 is given with its conserved first and last residue. A D gene is named only where the DNA matches it firmly. The size of a clone is reported for some rows only, either as once, few or many, or as a class for expanded clones.

clone_size	v_call	j_call	d_call	cdr3_nt	cdr3_aa
-	TRBV7-6	TRBJ1-3	TRBD1	TGTGCCAGCACCCAAGAATTACCCGGGACAGTCACTGGAAACACCATATATTTT	CASTQELPGTVTGNTIYF
-	TRBV6-1	TRBJ2-7	-	TGTGCCAGCAGTGAAGTTGTCGGAAACTACGAGCAGTACTTC	CASSEVVGNYEQYF
-	TRBV5-1	TRBJ2-3	-	TGCGCCAGCGGCTTGCCGGGAGATACGCAGTATTTT	CASGLPGDTQYF
few	TRBV10-3	TRBJ2-7	TRBD1	TGTGCCATCAGTGCTGACAGGGTCCGGTACTTC	CAISADRVRYF
-	TRBV4-1	TRBJ2-7	TRBD1	TGCGCCAGCAGCCATACTTGGGGACAGGGTAACGAGCAGTACTTC	CASSHTWGQGNEQYF
-	TRBV4-3	TRBJ2-1	TRBD2	TGCGCCAGCAGCCAAGAGAGCGGGGGGGCAGGGGAGCAGTTCTTC	CASSQESGGAGEQFF
few	TRBV11-3	TRBJ1-1	-	TGTGCCAGCAGCTTCTCTAGGGACACTGAAGCTTTCTTT	CASSFSRDTEAFF
-	TRBV5-4	TRBJ2-3	-	TGTGCCAGCAGCTCCGACAAGAAAGGGGCAGATACGCAGTATTTT	CASSSDKKGADTQYF
-	TRBV9	TRBJ2-1	TRBD2	TGTGCCAGCAGCGTAGAGCTGAGCGGGGCGGGTGAGCAGTTCTTC	CASSVELSGAGEQFF
once	TRBV7-2	TRBJ2-7	TRBD1	TGTGCCAGCAGCCGACAGGGGGCGGAAAGAAACGAGCAGTACTTC	CASSRQGAERNEQYF
few	TRBV29-1	TRBJ1-2	-	TGCAGCGTTGATAGCGTTGTAACAGCTAACTATGGCTACACCTTC	CSVDSVVTANYGYTF
-	TRBV6-5	TRBJ1-2	-	TGTGCCAGCAGTAGGGGCAAGACCTATGGCTACACCTTC	CASSRGKTYGYTF
few	TRBV29-1	TRBJ2-5	TRBD2	TGCAGCGCAACCGGGACTAGCGGGGTAGTTACCCAGTACTTC	CSATGTSGVVTQYF
-	TRBV14	TRBJ2-3	-	TGTGCCAGCAGCCAAGAAGCAGTGGGACTCACAGATACGCAGTATTTT	CASSQEAVGLTDTQYF
-	TRBV25-1	TRBJ1-1	-	TGTGCCAGCAGTGAATATGGGCAGGGGAACACTGAAGCTTTCTTT	CASSEYGQGNTEAFF
few	TRBV6-1	TRBJ1-6	TRBD1	TGTGCCAGCAGCGACGGACAGGGGACTACACCCCTCCACTTT	CASSDGQGTTPLHF
-	TRBV7-3	TRBJ2-3	TRBD2	TGTGCCAGCAGCTTAAGTCCAGCGGGGGGGCAAGATACGCAGTATTTT	CASSLSPAGGQDTQYF
-	TRBV2	TRBJ2-3	-	TGTGCCAGCTCTGTCGGGGGCCGGGATACGCAGTATTTT	CASSVGGRDTQYF
-	TRBV25-1	TRBJ2-7	-	TGTGCCAGCAGTGGGACAGGGACTACCTACGAGCAGTACTTC	CASSGTGTTYEQYF
few	TRBV2	TRBJ2-7	TRBD1	TGTGCCAGCAGTGAGGACAGGGCTATCTACGAGCAGTACTTC	CASSEDRAIYEQYF
-	TRBV29-1	TRBJ1-2	-	TGCAGCGTTGTCGGCAGGGTCAAGAACTATGGCTACACCTTC	CSVVGRVKNYGYTF
-	TRBV5-6	TRBJ1-5	-	TGTGCCAGCAGCTTGGGGGGCGAGGGGTTCAATCAGCCCCAGCATTTT	CASSLGGEGFNQPQHF
few	TRBV28	TRBJ2-1	TRBD1	TGTGCCACTACGACAGGGAGATCCTACAATGAGCAGTTCTTC	CATTTGRSYNEQFF
-	TRBV9	TRBJ1-6	-	TGTGCCAGCAGCCCCAATCAGGTTAATAATTCACCCCTCCACTTT	CASSPNQVNNSPLHF
-	TRBV29-1	TRBJ2-7	-	TGCAGCGTTGAAGGACCCGCTTCATACGAGCAGTACTTC	CSVEGPASYEQYF
-	TRBV5-1	TRBJ2-3	TRBD2	TGCGCCAGCTGCGGGGGTTTACAAGCGCTCGGCACAGATACGCAGTATTTT	CASCGGLQALGTDTQYF
-	TRBV30	TRBJ2-7	-	TGTGCCTGGAGTGGTAAACCCTCTGAGCAGTACTTC	CAWSGKPSEQYF
once	TRBV6-5	TRBJ2-7	-	TGTGCCAGCAGTTTGGGAGTCCTCCTCCGGCAGTACTTC	CASSLGVLLRQYF
-	TRBV7-9	TRBJ1-4	-	TGTGCCAGCAGCTCCAACAGGCCCAGTAATGAAAAACTGTTTTTT	CASSSNRPSNEKLFF
once	TRBV30	TRBJ2-3	TRBD2	TGTGCCTGGAGTGTAAAAGCGGGGGGCACAGATACGCAGTATTTT	CAWSVKAGGTDTQYF
-	TRBV4-1	TRBJ1-6	-	TGCGCCAGCAGCCAAGTTTTAGGTGGCAGGGTTTTTCTCCACTTT	CASSQVLGGRVFLHF
few	TRBV5-1	TRBJ1-1	TRBD1	TGCGCCAGCAGGGACGGACAGGGCGCCATGAACACTGAAGCTTTCTTT	CASRDGQGAMNTEAFF
-	TRBV19	TRBJ2-7	TRBD1	TGTGCCAGTAGTACCTCCCTGGGACAGACCTACGAGCAGTACTTC	CASSTSLGQTYEQYF
-	TRBV15	TRBJ2-7	-	TGTGCCACCAGCAGAGCTCCCCGGGAACGCTCCTACGAGCAGTACTTC	CATSRAPRERSYEQYF
-	TRBV19	TRBJ1-6	TRBD1	TGTGCCAGTAGTAAAACAGGGGATTCACCCCTCCACTTT	CASSKTGDSPLHF
-	TRBV30	TRBJ2-6	-	TGTGCCTGGAGCCTGGGGTCGAGCTCTGGGGCCAACGTCCTGACTTTC	CAWSLGSSSGANVLTF
once	TRBV6-5	TRBJ2-2	-	TGTGCCAGCATCACATCGTGGGGGGAGCTGTTTTTT	CASITSWGELFF
-	TRBV7-2	TRBJ2-3	-	TGTGCCAGCAGCCCTTACACAGATACGCAGTATTTT	CASSPYTDTQYF
-	TRBV7-9	TRBJ2-7	-	TGTGCCAGCAGCGCCTCCGAGGAGCAGTACTTC	CASSASEEQYF
-	TRBV6-5	TRBJ2-3	TRBD2	TGTGCCAGCAGGGGAGCGGGGGGAAACACAGATACGCAGTATTTT	CASRGAGGNTDTQYF
once	TRBV5-1	TRBJ2-3	TRBD2	TGCGCCAGCAGCTTAGCGGGGCCCACAGATACGCAGTATTTT	CASSLAGPTDTQYF
few	TRBV19	TRBJ1-5	-	TGTGCCAGTAGTATTAAGGGAAATCAGCCCCAGCATTTT	CASSIKGNQPQHF
few	TRBV11-2	TRBJ2-4	-	TGTGCCAGCAGCCCCGCCGGTGCGAAGGGGAACATTCAGTACTTC	CASSPAGAKGNIQYF
-	TRBV29-1	TRBJ2-3	-	TGCAGCGTTGATTTCACAGGGAAGCCGTATTTT	CSVDFTGKPYF
few	TRBV2	TRBJ2-2	-	TGTGCCAGCAGGGGCAGCAGGGTCGGCACCGGGGAGCTGTTTTTT	CASRGSRVGTGELFF
-	TRBV5-1	TRBJ1-1	-	TGCGCCAGCAGCGACGCCATCCGGAACACTGAAGCTTTCTTT	CASSDAIRNTEAFF
-	TRBV2	TRBJ2-5	-	TGTGCCAGCAGCAGAGGGAAAGGGACCCAGTACTTC	CASSRGKGTQYF
-	TRBV5-1	TRBJ2-3	TRBD2	TGCGCCAGCAGCTCCGGGGGGGCCATAGATACGCAGTATTTT	CASSSGGAIDTQYF
-	TRBV5-4	TRBJ1-1	TRBD1	TGTGCCAGCAGCCCAGGAAACAGGGGAGGCACTGAAGCTTTCTTT	CASSPGNRGGTEAFF
-	TRBV19	TRBJ1-2	-	TGTGCCAGTAGTCCCCACGAGAAAGGGGGCTACACCTTC	CASSPHEKGGYTF
-	TRBV5-6	TRBJ1-5	-	TGTGCCAGCAGCTTAGGTTATAGCAATCAGCCCCAGCATTTT	CASSLGYSNQPQHF
-	TRBV18	TRBJ1-2	-	TGTGCCAGCTCACCGAGGCAGGGGAACTATGGCTACACCTTC	CASSPRQGNYGYTF
-	TRBV29-1	TRBJ2-7	-	TGCAGCGCTTTTCGGCACGAGCAGTACTTC	CSAFRHEQYF